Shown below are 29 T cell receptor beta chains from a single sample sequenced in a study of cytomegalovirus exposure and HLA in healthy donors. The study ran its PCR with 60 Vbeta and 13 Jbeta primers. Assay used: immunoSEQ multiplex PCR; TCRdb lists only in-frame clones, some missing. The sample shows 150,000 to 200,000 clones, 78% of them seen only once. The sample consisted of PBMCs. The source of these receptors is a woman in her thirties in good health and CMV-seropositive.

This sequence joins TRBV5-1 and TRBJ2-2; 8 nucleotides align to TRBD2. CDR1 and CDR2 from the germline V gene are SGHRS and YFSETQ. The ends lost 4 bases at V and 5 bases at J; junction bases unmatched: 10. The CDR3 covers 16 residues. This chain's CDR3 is CASSPGSGSGTGELFF. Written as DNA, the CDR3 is TGCGCCAGCAGCCCAGGAAGCGGGAGTGGGACCGGGGAGCTGTTTTTT.

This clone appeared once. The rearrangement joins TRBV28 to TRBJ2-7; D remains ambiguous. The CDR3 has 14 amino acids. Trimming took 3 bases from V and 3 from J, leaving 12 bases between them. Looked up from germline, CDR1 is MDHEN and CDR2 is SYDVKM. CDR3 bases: TGTGCCAGCAGTTTGGTACAGATTGGCTACGAGCAGTACTTC. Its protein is CASSLVQIGYEQYF.

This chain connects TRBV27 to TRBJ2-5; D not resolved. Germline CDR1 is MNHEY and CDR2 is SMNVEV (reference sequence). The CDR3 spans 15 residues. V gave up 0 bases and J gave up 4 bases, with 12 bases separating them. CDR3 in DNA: TGTGCCAGCAGTTTATCCACAGTTGAGTTAGAGACCCAGTACTTC. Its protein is CASSLSTVELETQYF.

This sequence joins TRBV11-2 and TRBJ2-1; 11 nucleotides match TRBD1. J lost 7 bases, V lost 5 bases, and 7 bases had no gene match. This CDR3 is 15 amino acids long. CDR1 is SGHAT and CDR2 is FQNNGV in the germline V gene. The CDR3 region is CASSPGQGAWNEQFF. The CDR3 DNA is TGTGCCAGCAGCCCCGGACAGGGGGCTTGGAATGAGCAGTTCTTC. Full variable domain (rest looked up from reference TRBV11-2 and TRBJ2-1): EAGVAQSPRYKIIEKRQSVAFWCNPISGHATLYWYQQILGQGPKLLIQFQNNGVVDDSQLPKDRFSAERLKGVDSTLKIQPAKLEDSAVYLCASSPGQGAWNEQFFGPGTRLTVL.

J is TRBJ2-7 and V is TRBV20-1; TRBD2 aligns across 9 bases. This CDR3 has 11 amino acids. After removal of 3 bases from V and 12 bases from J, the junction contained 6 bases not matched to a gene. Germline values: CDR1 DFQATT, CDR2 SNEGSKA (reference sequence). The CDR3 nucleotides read TGCAGTGCTAGCGGTAGCGGGAGTCTGTACTTC. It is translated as CSASGSGSLYF.

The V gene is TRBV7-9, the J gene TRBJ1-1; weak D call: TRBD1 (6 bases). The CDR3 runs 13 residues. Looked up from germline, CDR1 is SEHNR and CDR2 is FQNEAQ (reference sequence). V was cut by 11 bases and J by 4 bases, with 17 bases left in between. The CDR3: CACGGAGVTEAFF. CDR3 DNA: TGTGCCTGCGGGGGGGCAGGGGTCACTGAAGCTTTCTTT.

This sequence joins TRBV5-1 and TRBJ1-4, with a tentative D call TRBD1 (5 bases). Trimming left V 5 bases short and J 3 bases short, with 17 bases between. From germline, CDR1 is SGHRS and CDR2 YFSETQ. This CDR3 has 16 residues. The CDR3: CASRFRTGVANEKLFF. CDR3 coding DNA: TGCGCCAGCAGATTCCGGACGGGGGTAGCTAATGAAAAACTGTTTTTT.

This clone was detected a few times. The CDR3 DNA sequence: TGTGCCAGCAGCTCACGAGGGTTAACTGAAGCTTTCTTT. It translates to CASSSRGLTEAFF. The chain recombines TRBV5-6 with TRBJ1-1; no firm D call. V was pared by 3 bases and J by 5 bases, with 11 bases between. Germline V gene lookup returns CDR1 SGHDT and CDR2 YYEEEE. The CDR3 contains 13 residues. The full variable domain, its missing parts supplied by reference TRBV5-6 and TRBJ1-1, is DAGVTQSPTHLIKTRGQQVTLRCSPKSGHDTVSWYQQALGQGPQFIFQYYEEEERQRGNFPDRFSGHQFPNYSSELNVNALLLGDSALYLCASSSRGLTEAFFGQGTRLTVV.

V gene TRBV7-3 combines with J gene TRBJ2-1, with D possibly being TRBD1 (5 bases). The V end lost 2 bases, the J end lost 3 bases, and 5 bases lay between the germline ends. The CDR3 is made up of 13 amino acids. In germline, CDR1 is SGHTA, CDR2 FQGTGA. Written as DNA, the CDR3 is TGTGCCAGCAGCTTACAGGGCTACAATGAGCAGTTCTTC. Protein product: CASSLQGYNEQFF.

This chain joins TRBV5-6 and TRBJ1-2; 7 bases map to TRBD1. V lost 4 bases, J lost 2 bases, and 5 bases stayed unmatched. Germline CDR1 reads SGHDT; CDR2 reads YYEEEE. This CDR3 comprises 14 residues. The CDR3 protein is CASSPPDRNYGYTF. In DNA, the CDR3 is TGTGCCAGCAGCCCCCCGGACAGGAACTATGGCTACACCTTC. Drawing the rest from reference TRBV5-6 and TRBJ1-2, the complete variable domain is DAGVTQSPTHLIKTRGQQVTLRCSPKSGHDTVSWYQQALGQGPQFIFQYYEEEERQRGNFPDRFSGHQFPNYSSELNVNALLLGDSALYLCASSPPDRNYGYTFGSGTRLTVV.

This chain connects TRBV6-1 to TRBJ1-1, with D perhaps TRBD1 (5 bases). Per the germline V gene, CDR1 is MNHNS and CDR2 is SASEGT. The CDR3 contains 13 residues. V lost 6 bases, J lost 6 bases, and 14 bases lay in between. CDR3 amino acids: CASRRQIRPEAFF. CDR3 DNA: TGTGCCAGCAGGCGACAGATTAGGCCTGAAGCTTTCTTT.

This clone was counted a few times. The CDR3 DNA sequence: TGTGCCAGCAGCTCCCTGAGAACAGGCTCCTACGAGCAGTACTTC. Its protein is CASSSLRTGSYEQYF. The chain carries TRBV11-2 and TRBJ2-7; D is possibly TRBD1 (5 bases). Looked up from germline, CDR1 is SGHAT and CDR2 is FQNNGV. V lost 4 bases and J 0 bases, leaving 13 bases between the germline ends. CDR3 length: 15 residues.

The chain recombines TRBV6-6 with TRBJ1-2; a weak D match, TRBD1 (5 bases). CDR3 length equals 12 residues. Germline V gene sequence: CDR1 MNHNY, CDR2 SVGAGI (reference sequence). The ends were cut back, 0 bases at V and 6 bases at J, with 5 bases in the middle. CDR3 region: CASSYSRDGYTF. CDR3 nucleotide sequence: TGTGCCAGCAGTTACTCCAGGGATGGCTACACCTTC.

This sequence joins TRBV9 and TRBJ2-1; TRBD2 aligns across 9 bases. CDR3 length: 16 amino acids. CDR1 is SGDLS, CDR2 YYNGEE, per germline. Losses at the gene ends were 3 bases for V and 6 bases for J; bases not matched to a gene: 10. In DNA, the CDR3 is TGTGCCAGCAGCGCCCATAGGGGCGGGAGGGTCAATGAGCAGTTCTTC. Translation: CASSAHRGGRVNEQFF.

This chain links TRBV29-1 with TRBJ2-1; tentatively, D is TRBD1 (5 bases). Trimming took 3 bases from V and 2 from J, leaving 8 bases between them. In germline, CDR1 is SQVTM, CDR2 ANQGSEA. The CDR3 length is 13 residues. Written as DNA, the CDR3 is TGCAGCGTTGACGGCAGGGCCTACAATGAGCAGTTCTTC. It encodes CSVDGRAYNEQFF.

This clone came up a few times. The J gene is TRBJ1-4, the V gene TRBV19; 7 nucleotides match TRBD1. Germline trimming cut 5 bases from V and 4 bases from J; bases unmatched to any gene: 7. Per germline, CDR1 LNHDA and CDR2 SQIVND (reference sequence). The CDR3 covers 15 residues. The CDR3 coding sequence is TGTGCCAGTAGTCCCCGGACAGGCGGTAATGAAAAACTGTTTTTT. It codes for CASSPRTGGNEKLFF.

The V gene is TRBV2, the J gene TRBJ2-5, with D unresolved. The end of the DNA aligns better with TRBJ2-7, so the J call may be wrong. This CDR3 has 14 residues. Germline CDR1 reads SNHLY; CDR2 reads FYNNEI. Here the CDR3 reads CASSEFLEVHEQYF. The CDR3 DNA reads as TGTGCCAGCAGTGAATTCCTCGAGGTGCACGAGCAGTACTTC.

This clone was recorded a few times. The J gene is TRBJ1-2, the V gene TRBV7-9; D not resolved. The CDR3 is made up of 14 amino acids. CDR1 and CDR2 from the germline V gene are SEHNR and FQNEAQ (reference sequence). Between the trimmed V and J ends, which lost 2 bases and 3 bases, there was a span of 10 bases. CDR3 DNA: TGTGCCAGCAGCTTATTGACGGAGCACTATGGCTACACCTTC. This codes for CASSLLTEHYGYTF.

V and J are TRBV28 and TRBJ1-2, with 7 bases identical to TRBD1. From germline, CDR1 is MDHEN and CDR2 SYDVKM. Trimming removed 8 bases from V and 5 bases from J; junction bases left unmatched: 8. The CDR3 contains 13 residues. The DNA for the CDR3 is TGTGCCAGCGGTGGGACAGAGTTTTATGGCTACACCTTC. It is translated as CASGGTEFYGYTF.

DNA of the CDR3: TGCGCCAGCAGCTTAACCCCTCCCCCGGGAGGGCCTGAGCAGTACTTC. It yields the protein CASSLTPPPGGPEQYF. The rearrangement joins TRBV5-1 to TRBJ2-7, with 8 bases lining up with TRBD2. The J segment lost 7 bases and the V segment lost 2 bases, leaving 14 bases of the junction unmatched. The germline CDR1 and CDR2 sequences are SGHRS and YFSETQ. The CDR3 contains 16 residues.

This CDR3 reads CASSLRGNGYTF. CDR3 DNA sequence: TGTGCCAGCAGTTTACGAGGGAATGGCTACACCTTC. The chain recombines TRBV27 with TRBJ1-2, with D hard to call. The CDR3 has 12 amino acids. Trimming took off 2 bases at V and 6 bases at J, with 7 bases between the two ends. Germline V CDR1 and CDR2: MNHEY, SMNVEV (reference sequence).

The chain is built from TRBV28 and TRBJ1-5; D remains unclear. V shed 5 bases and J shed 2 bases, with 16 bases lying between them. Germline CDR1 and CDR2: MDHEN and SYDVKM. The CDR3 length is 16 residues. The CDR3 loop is CASSTPLTVGNQPQHF. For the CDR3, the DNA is TGTGCCAGCAGTACCCCGCTCACGGTGGGCAATCAGCCCCAGCATTTT.

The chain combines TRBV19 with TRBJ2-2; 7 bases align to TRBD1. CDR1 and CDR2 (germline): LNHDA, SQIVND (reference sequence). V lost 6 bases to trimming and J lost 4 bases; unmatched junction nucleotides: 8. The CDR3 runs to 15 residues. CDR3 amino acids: CASRVQGTTTGELFF. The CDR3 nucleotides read TGTGCCAGTAGAGTACAGGGGACGACCACCGGGGAGCTGTTTTTT.

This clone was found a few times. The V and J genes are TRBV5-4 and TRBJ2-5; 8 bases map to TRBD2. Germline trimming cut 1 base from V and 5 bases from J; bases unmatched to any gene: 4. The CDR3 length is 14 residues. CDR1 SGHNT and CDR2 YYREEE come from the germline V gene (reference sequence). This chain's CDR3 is CASSLLAGLETQYF. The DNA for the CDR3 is TGTGCCAGCAGCTTGTTAGCGGGGTTGGAGACCCAGTACTTC.

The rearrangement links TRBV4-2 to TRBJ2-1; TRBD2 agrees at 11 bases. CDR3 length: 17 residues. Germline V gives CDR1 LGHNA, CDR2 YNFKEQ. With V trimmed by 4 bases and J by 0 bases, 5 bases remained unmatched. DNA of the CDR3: TGTGCCAGCAGCCGGCTAGCGGGAGGCAACTCCTACAATGAGCAGTTCTTC. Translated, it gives CASSRLAGGNSYNEQFF.

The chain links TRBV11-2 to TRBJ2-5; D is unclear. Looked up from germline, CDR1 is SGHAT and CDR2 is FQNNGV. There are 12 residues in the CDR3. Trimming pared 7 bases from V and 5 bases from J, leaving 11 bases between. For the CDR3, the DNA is TGTGCCAGCACTCCTTCCCCGGAGACCCAGTACTTC. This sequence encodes CASTPSPETQYF.

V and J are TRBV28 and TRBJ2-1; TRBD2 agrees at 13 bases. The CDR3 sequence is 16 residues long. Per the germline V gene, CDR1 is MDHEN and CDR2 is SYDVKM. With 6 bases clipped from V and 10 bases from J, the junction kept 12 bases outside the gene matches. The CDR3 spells CASSQAGTSGTQEQFF. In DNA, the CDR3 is TGTGCCAGCAGCCAAGCCGGGACTAGCGGGACACAGGAGCAGTTCTTC.

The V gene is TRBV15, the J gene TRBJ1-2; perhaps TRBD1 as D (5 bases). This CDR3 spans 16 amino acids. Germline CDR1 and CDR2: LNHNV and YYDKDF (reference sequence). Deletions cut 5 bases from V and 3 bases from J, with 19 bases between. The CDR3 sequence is CATSESDSRGYYGYTF. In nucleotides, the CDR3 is TGTGCCACCAGCGAGAGCGACAGTCGGGGGTACTATGGCTACACCTTC.

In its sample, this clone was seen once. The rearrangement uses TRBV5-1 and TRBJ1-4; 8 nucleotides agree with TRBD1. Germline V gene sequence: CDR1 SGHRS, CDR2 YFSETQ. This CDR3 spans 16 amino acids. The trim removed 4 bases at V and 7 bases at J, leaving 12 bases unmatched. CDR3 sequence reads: CASSRKGTGGGEKLFF. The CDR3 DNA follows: TGCGCCAGCAGCCGGAAGGGCACAGGGGGTGGTGAAAAACTGTTTTTT.